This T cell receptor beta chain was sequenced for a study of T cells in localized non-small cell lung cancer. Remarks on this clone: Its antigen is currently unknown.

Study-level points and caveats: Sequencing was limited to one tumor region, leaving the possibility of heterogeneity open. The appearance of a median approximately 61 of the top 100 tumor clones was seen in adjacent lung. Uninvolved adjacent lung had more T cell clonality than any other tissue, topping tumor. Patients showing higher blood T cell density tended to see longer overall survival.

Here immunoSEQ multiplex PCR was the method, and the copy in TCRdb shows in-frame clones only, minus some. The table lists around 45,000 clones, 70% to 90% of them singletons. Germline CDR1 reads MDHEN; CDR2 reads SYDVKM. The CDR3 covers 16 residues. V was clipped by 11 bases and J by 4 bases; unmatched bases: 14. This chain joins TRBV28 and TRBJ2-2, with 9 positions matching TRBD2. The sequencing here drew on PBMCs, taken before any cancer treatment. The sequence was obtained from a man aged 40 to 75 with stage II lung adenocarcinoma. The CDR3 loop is CAGMGAGLASTGELFF. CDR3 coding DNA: TGTGCCGGCATGGGAGCGGGACTAGCCTCCACCGGGGAGCTGTTTTTT.